Following are 21 T cell receptor beta chains from one sample sequenced in a study of early T cells in non-severe SARS-CoV-2 infection. TCRdb itself ran the 5' RACE reads through MiXCR, one entry per CDR3 protein. The repertoire holds 45,000 or so distinct CDR3 sequences, less than 8.5% seen once, with approximately 8% in the top ten. The specimen was whole blood. These receptors were obtained from an adult who was a healthcare worker with PCR-confirmed SARS-CoV-2 infection or an uninfected control (not recorded which).

This clonotype has a count of ten or more. This chain links TRBV16 with TRBJ1-1; no clear D. Trimming removed 4 bases at V and 10 bases at J, with 13 bases between. Germline V lookup: CDR1 KGHSY, CDR2 FQNENV. CDR3 length: 12 amino acids. CDR3 sequence: CASSLRVSVAFF. CDR3 sequence (DNA): TGTGCCAGCAGCCTACGGGTGTCGGTAGCTTTCTTT.

The chain couples TRBV11-2 to TRBJ2-5; D gene uncertain. V shed 5 bases and J shed 1 base, with 8 bases lying between them. Per germline, CDR1 SGHAT and CDR2 FQNNGV. The CDR3 consists of 13 residues. CDR3 bases: TGTGCCAGCAGCCAGACTTTCCAAGAGACCCAGTACTTC. This translates into CASSQTFQETQYF.

V gene TRBV29-1 combines with J gene TRBJ2-7; 8 positions match TRBD1. Looked up from germline, CDR1 is SQVTM and CDR2 is ANQGSEA. The CDR3 contains 14 residues. J gave up 0 bases and V 5 bases, and 6 bases lay outside the gene matches. In DNA, the CDR3 is TGCAGCGTTTCAAGGACAGGGCACTCCTACGAGCAGTACTTC. Protein: CSVSRTGHSYEQYF.

The rearrangement links TRBV19 to TRBJ1-1, with 7 nucleotides matching TRBD1. This CDR3 comprises 14 residues. The V segment lost 6 bases and the J segment 4 bases; nucleotides outside the gene matches: 8. CDR1 is LNHDA and CDR2 is SQIVND in the germline V gene (reference sequence). This CDR3 is CASRPQGGGTEAFF. CDR3 DNA: TGTGCCAGTAGACCTCAGGGGGGAGGCACTGAAGCTTTCTTT.

The V call is TRBV6-5, the J call TRBJ2-2; D remains ambiguous. V was clipped by 2 bases and J by 4 bases, with 11 bases between them. This CDR3 is built from 15 residues. The germline gives CDR1 MNHEY, CDR2 SVGAGI. The CDR3 loop reads CASSYQVSGTGELFF. The DNA for the CDR3 is TGTGCCAGCAGTTACCAGGTTTCGGGCACCGGGGAGCTGTTTTTT.

The table lists this clonotype with a few counts. The V gene is TRBV29-1, the J gene TRBJ2-1; D might be TRBD2 (6 bases). This CDR3 is 11 amino acids long. V lost 6 bases and J 6 bases, leaving 9 bases between the germline ends. Germline V gives CDR1 SQVTM, CDR2 ANQGSEA. The CDR3 region has the DNA TGCAGCGTCTCGGGGGTCAATGAGCAGTTCTTC. It translates to CSVSGVNEQFF.

In this sample, this clonotype turned up many times. The V call is TRBV7-6, the J call TRBJ2-2; 8 bases fit TRBD1. CDR3 length equals 17 residues. Trimming took 1 base from V and 1 from J; bases not matched to a gene: 5. The V gene's germline CDR1 is SGHVS and CDR2 FNYEAQ. This CDR3 reads CASSLEPGTGNTGELFF. CDR3 DNA: TGTGCCAGCAGCTTAGAGCCCGGGACAGGGAACACCGGGGAGCTGTTTTTT.

In this sample, this clonotype turned up a few times. The chain recombines TRBV4-3 with TRBJ1-2, with TRBD1 identical over 8 bases. Germline V CDR1 and CDR2: LGHNA, YSLEER. The CDR3 has 16 amino acids. The V gene end was trimmed by 0 bases and the J gene end by 7 bases; junction bases not matched to a gene: 10. CDR3 nucleotides: TGCGCCAGCAGCCAAGAGCTGCCAGGGGGCTTTGGTGGCTACACCTTC. Translation: CASSQELPGGFGGYTF.

This clonotype was counted between two and nine times. The chain uses TRBV9 and TRBJ1-2; 12 bases line up with TRBD1. Germline CDR1 is SGDLS and CDR2 is YYNGEE. The CDR3 has 15 amino acids. J gave up 7 bases and V 3 bases, and 7 bases lay outside the gene matches. CDR3 nucleotide sequence: TGTGCCAGCAGCGCCGGGACAGGGGGCAGTCTTGGCTACACCTTC. Amino acids: CASSAGTGGSLGYTF.

V usage is TRBV9 and J usage is TRBJ2-7; the D gene could be TRBD1 or TRBD2 (5 bases each). Trimming removed 0 bases at V and 5 bases at J, with 12 bases between. CDR3 size: 14 residues. CDR1 is SGDLS and CDR2 is YYNGEE in the germline V gene. CDR3 DNA: TGTGCCAGCAGCGTAGGGTACCGGGGCCACGAGCAGTACTTC. Translation: CASSVGYRGHEQYF.

The rearrangement joins TRBV20-1 to TRBJ1-2; TRBD1 aligns across 10 bases. Germline V lookup: CDR1 DFQATT, CDR2 SNEGSKA (reference sequence). V shed 5 bases, J shed 10 bases, and the junction held 4 bases outside the gene matches. This CDR3 has 11 residues. CDR3 DNA sequence: TGCAGTGCTCGGGACAGGGGAATCTACACCTTC. Residues: CSARDRGIYTF.

The table lists this clonotype with a count of one. This chain connects TRBV7-2 to TRBJ2-7, with D unclear. The V gene lost 7 bases and the J gene lost 9 bases, with 4 bases spanning the gap. The CDR3 covers 8 residues. The germline V gene encodes CDR1 SGHTA and CDR2 FQGNSA. In DNA, the CDR3 is TGTGCCAGCAAAATGCAGTACTTC. It translates to CASKMQYF.

Only a few counts were recorded for this clonotype. The chain joins TRBV20-1 to TRBJ1-5; possible D gene TRBD1, 5 bases. The CDR3 runs 15 residues. Trimming cost V 1 base and J 3 bases, with 13 bases left between them. From germline, CDR1 is DFQATT and CDR2 SNEGSKA (reference sequence). CDR3 nucleotide sequence: TGCAGTGCTAGAGTTAGCGGGGCGGACAATCAGCCCCAGCATTTT. Protein sequence: CSARVSGADNQPQHF.

Ten or more counts support this clonotype. The chain employs TRBV5-6 and TRBJ2-2; possible D gene TRBD2, 5 bases. The CDR3 consists of 17 residues. V gave up 4 bases and J gave up 4 bases, with 20 bases separating them. CDR1 and CDR2 from the germline V gene are SGHDT and YYEEEE. CDR3 loop: CASSLPERARITGELFF. The CDR3 DNA is TGTGCCAGCAGCCTCCCGGAGAGGGCGCGGATCACCGGGGAGCTGTTTTTT.

At least ten counts were recorded for this clonotype. The V gene is TRBV11-3, the J gene TRBJ2-1; D unresolved. V lost 6 bases to trimming and J lost 6 bases, with 18 bases between them. This CDR3 has 15 amino acids. Germline CDR1 and CDR2: SGHNT and YENEEA. Here the CDR3 reads CASSPGRLKGNEQFF. The DNA for the CDR3 is TGTGCCAGCAGTCCAGGACGCCTAAAGGGCAATGAGCAGTTCTTC.

This clonotype was found many times. The chain couples TRBV20-1 to TRBJ2-3, with D possibly matching TRBD1 (5 bases). With 6 bases removed from V and 4 bases from J, the gap between germline ends came to 8 bases. The CDR3 runs 11 residues. The germline CDR1 and CDR2 sequences are DFQATT and SNEGSKA (reference sequence). The CDR3 spells CSAPRADTQYF. CDR3 nucleotide sequence: TGCAGTGCCCCCAGGGCAGATACGCAGTATTTT.

This chain connects TRBV12-3 or TRBV12-4 to TRBJ1-2, with 7 nucleotides matching TRBD1. The CDR3 consists of 14 residues. Germline trimming cut 6 bases from V and 4 bases from J; bases unmatched to any gene: 8. CDR3 in amino acids: CASRGYRGAYGYTF. The CDR3 DNA is TGTGCCAGCAGAGGTTACAGGGGTGCCTATGGCTACACCTTC.

There are many counts of this clonotype. V and J are TRBV27 and TRBJ1-1; D not certain. The ends were cut back, 8 bases at V and 2 bases at J, with 18 bases in the middle. Germline V gene data show CDR1 as MNHEY and CDR2 as SMNVEV (reference sequence). This CDR3 comprises 15 residues. In nucleotides, the CDR3 is TGTGCCAGCGGCACCACCCTGGTGCGAAACACTGAAGCTTTCTTT. It encodes CASGTTLVRNTEAFF.

This clonotype occurred many times. The J gene is TRBJ1-2, the V gene TRBV28; D is perhaps TRBD1 (5 bases). Germline V gene data show CDR1 as MDHEN and CDR2 as SYDVKM. V lost 5 bases and J 2 bases, leaving 15 bases between the germline ends. The CDR3 runs to 15 residues. CDR3 in amino acids: CASSGGGLLNYGYTF. In DNA, the CDR3 is TGTGCCAGCAGTGGGGGGGGTCTGCTAAACTATGGCTACACCTTC.

The table lists this clonotype with a few counts. The chain carries TRBV4-2 and TRBJ2-3; D gene ambiguous. This CDR3 has 13 residues. The V end lost 0 bases, the J end lost 10 bases, and 11 bases lay between the germline ends. Looked up from germline, CDR1 is LGHNA and CDR2 is YNFKEQ. In DNA, the CDR3 is TGTGCCAGCAGCCAAGATCTGTTCTTAGCGCAGTATTTT. Translated: CASSQDLFLAQYF.

This clonotype was recorded many times. The chain joins TRBV14 to TRBJ2-3; 10 bases align to TRBD2. Per the germline V gene, CDR1 is SGHDN and CDR2 is FVKESK. The CDR3 loop spans 16 amino acids. Trimming took 2 bases from V and 4 from J; bases not matched to a gene: 6. DNA for the CDR3: TGTGCCAGCAGCCAAAGGCTAGCGGGGGCCCCAGATACGCAGTATTTT. Its translation: CASSQRLAGAPDTQYF.